Shown below are 22 T cell receptor beta chains from a single sample sequenced in a study of blood T cell repertoires in COVID-19. This table comes from immunoSEQ multiplex PCR, and its TCRdb copy is limited to in-frame clones, with some not included. The sample lists 30,000 to 40,000 clones; approximately 89% were seen once. Specimen: peripheral blood. All receptors come from a man in his fifties or sixties with active or convalescent COVID-19.

The genes are TRBV21-1 and TRBJ2-7; the table names TRBD2, a call not compared with the DNA. TRBV21-1 is termed a pseudogene. The CDR3 covers 17 residues. The CDR3 region is CASSKGPGVAGTYEQYV. CDR3 bases: TGTGCCAGCAGCAAAGGCCCCGGAGTAGCGGGGACTTACGAGCAGTACGTC.

The chain has TRBV28 and TRBJ1-5, with 9 bases fitting TRBD1. V was clipped by 11 bases and J by 6 bases; unmatched bases: 5. In germline, CDR1 is MDHEN, CDR2 SYDVKM. This CDR3 has 12 residues. CDR3 sequence reads: CAGRQGGQPQHF. CDR3 in DNA: TGTGCCGGTCGACAGGGGGGTCAGCCCCAGCATTTT.

The rearrangement uses TRBV3-1 (or the pseudogene TRBV3-2) and TRBJ1-2; no definite D call. This CDR3 region has 15 residues. Per the germline V gene, CDR1 is LGHDT and CDR2 is YNNKEL (reference sequence). Trimming removed 0 bases from V and 7 bases from J, with 15 bases in between. CDR3 region: CASSQELSGFGGYTF. CDR3 bases: TGTGCCAGCAGCCAAGAACTGTCAGGCTTCGGTGGCTACACCTTC.

The chain uses TRBV19 and TRBJ1-1, with D uncertain. V lost 5 bases to trimming and J lost 4 bases, with 14 bases between them. Germline CDR1 reads LNHDA; CDR2 reads SQIVND (reference sequence). CDR3 length: 14 amino acids. The CDR3 DNA reads TGTGCCAGTAGTGAGAGGGCTTTGGGCACTGAAGCTTTCTTT. Amino acid sequence: CASSERALGTEAFF.

V usage is TRBV6-5 and J usage is TRBJ2-1, with 8 bases aligning to TRBD1. Trimming cost V 2 bases and J 6 bases; bases outside gene matches: 3. The germline gives CDR1 MNHEY, CDR2 SVGAGI. CDR3 length: 14 residues. CDR3 nucleotide sequence: TGTGCCAGCAGTTACCGTACAGGGGGCAATGAGCAGTTCTTC. This translates into CASSYRTGGNEQFF.

The chain uses TRBV3-1 (or the pseudogene TRBV3-2) and TRBJ2-3; 12 bases match TRBD2. The CDR3 contains 19 residues. Germline lookup yields CDR1 LGHDT and CDR2 YNNKEL (reference sequence). The V segment lost 2 bases and the J segment 2 bases; nucleotides outside the gene matches: 11. The CDR3 reads CASSQPLAGGPGSTDTQYF. CDR3 coding DNA: TGTGCCAGCAGCCAACCGCTAGCGGGGGGGCCTGGTTCCACAGATACGCAGTATTTT.

The V call is TRBV25-1, the J call TRBJ2-5; no clear D gene. CDR1 and CDR2 from the germline V gene are MGHDK and SYGVNS. The CDR3 sequence is 12 residues long. V was clipped by 3 bases and J by 7 bases, with 9 bases between them. CDR3: CASSDRPGTQYF. The DNA for the CDR3 is TGTGCCAGCAGTGACAGGCCTGGGACCCAGTACTTC.

The chain carries TRBV5-1 and TRBJ1-1; D unresolved. This CDR3 is 13 amino acids long. The germline CDR1 and CDR2 sequences are SGHRS and YFSETQ. The V gene lost 4 bases and the J gene lost 0 bases, with 7 bases spanning the gap. CDR3: CASSTNMNTEAFF. CDR3 nucleotides: TGCGCCAGCAGCACCAACATGAACACTGAAGCTTTCTTT.

Written as DNA, the CDR3 is TGTGCCAATCAGACGTCCTTCGGCCGGGACAGGGTCTATGGCTACACCTTC. This codes for CANQTSFGRDRVYGYTF. The gene calls are TRBV19 and TRBJ1-2; 9 nucleotides match TRBD1. Trimming cost V 10 bases and J 4 bases; bases outside gene matches: 19. CDR3 length: 17 residues. Germline loops: CDR1 LNHDA, CDR2 SQIVND (reference sequence). The full variable domain, completed using reference TRBV19 and TRBJ1-2, is DGGITQSPKYLFRKEGQNVTLSCEQNLNHDAMYWYRQDPGQGLRLIYYSQIVNDFQKGDIAEGYSVSREKKESFPLTVTSAQKNPTAFYLCANQTSFGRDRVYGYTFGSGTRLTVV.

The chain combines TRBV6-2 or TRBV6-3 with TRBJ1-2; D remains unclear. This CDR3 has 16 amino acids. Trimming shortened V by 6 bases and J by 4 bases, and 21 bases separated the two germline ends. Germline V CDR1 and CDR2: MNHEY, SVGEGT. DNA of the CDR3: TGTGCCAGCAGCTCGAACTCTGGCATATCGGGCTATGGCTACACCTTC. It yields the protein CASSSNSGISGYGYTF.

This chain joins TRBV10-3 and TRBJ2-7; possibly TRBD2 for D (5 bases). CDR3 size: 12 residues. V gave up 8 bases and J gave up 3 bases, with 11 bases separating them. Germline V gives CDR1 ENHRY, CDR2 SYGVKD. The CDR3 DNA sequence: TGTGCCATCCCCTCGGGAAACTACGAGCAGTACGTC. This sequence encodes CAIPSGNYEQYV.

This chain joins TRBV6-5 and TRBJ1-2, with D tentatively TRBD1 (5 bases). Trimming took off 5 bases at V and 4 bases at J, with 14 bases between the two ends. The CDR3 sequence is 14 residues long. The germline CDR1 and CDR2 sequences are MNHEY and SVGAGI. CDR3 loop: CASSRGGLVYGYTF. The CDR3 DNA reads as TGTGCCAGCAGTCGGGGGGGGTTAGTCTATGGCTACACCTTC.

This chain links TRBV6-5 with TRBJ1-1, with D unresolved. The germline gives CDR1 MNHEY, CDR2 SVGAGI. CDR3 size: 13 residues. V lost 8 bases and J lost 6, with 16 bases in between. Here the CDR3 reads CASLAFQRAEAFF. CDR3 DNA: TGTGCCAGCCTGGCTTTTCAGAGGGCTGAAGCTTTCTTT.

This sequence joins TRBV12-3 or TRBV12-4 and TRBJ2-5; TRBD1 agrees at 7 bases. The CDR3 loop spans 12 amino acids. Trimming at V came to 8 bases and at J to 2 bases, leaving 2 bases not matched to a gene. The CDR3 reads CASGTVQETQYF. Written as DNA, the CDR3 is TGTGCCAGCGGGACAGTACAAGAGACCCAGTACTTC.

The chain joins TRBV3-1 (or the pseudogene TRBV3-2) to TRBJ1-3, with D uncertain. V dropped 3 bases and J dropped 3 bases, with 18 bases sitting between them. The CDR3 is 17 residues long. From germline, CDR1 is LGHDT and CDR2 YNNKEL (reference sequence). DNA for the CDR3: TGTGCCAGCAGCCATCGCAGGTCGGTTATGGGTGGAAACACCATATATTTT. Its translation is CASSHRRSVMGGNTIYF.

By sample share, this clone is medium-sized (0.01 to 0.1%). The CDR3 protein is CASSPANSGYTF. CDR3 DNA sequence: TGTGCCAGCAGTCCCGCAAACAGTGGCTACACCTTC. The V and J genes are TRBV28 and TRBJ1-2; D uncertain. Per germline, CDR1 MDHEN and CDR2 SYDVKM. V shed 5 bases and J shed 7 bases, with 11 bases lying between them. The CDR3 loop spans 12 amino acids.

This clone has only a few counts. The CDR3 coding sequence is TGTGCCAGCAGATCCGAGGGACAAATTCTTGGCTACACCTTC. Amino acid sequence: CASRSEGQILGYTF. The V and J genes are TRBV9 and TRBJ1-2, with D perhaps TRBD1 (6 bases). In germline, CDR1 is SGDLS, CDR2 YYNGEE. V shed 5 bases and J shed 7 bases, with 18 bases lying between them. The CDR3 extends over 14 amino acids.

The CDR3, as DNA: TGTGCCATCAGTGGAGGGAGGGCGAACTATGGCTACACCTTC. Encoded protein: CAISGGRANYGYTF. The chain carries TRBV10-3 and TRBJ1-2, with D unclear. CDR1 and CDR2 (germline): ENHRY, SYGVKD. V was trimmed by 4 bases and J by 2 bases, leaving 11 bases between them. The CDR3 is made up of 14 amino acids.

The J gene is TRBJ1-6, the V gene TRBV28; TRBD1 matches 9 bases. Trimming at V came to 5 bases and at J to 7 bases, leaving 6 bases not matched to a gene. Germline CDR1 reads MDHEN; CDR2 reads SYDVKM. The CDR3 totals 15 residues. The CDR3 coding sequence is TGTGCCAGCAGTGGGGCCGGGACAGGGAATTCACCCCTCCACTTT. This gives the protein CASSGAGTGNSPLHF.

The chain recombines TRBV27 with TRBJ1-5; D is undetermined. Germline V gene data show CDR1 as MNHEY and CDR2 as SMNVEV (reference sequence). The CDR3 has 12 amino acids. Deletions cut 8 bases from V and 1 base from J, with 6 bases between. The CDR3 sequence: CASGRSNQPQHF. CDR3 DNA sequence: TGTGCCAGCGGCAGAAGCAATCAGCCCCAGCATTTT.

The chain combines TRBV12-3 or TRBV12-4 with TRBJ1-2; TRBD1 matches 8 bases. The CDR3 is 11 amino acids. With V trimmed by 5 bases and J by 8 bases, 1 base remained unmatched. CDR3 in DNA: TGTGCCAGCAGTAGACAGGGGGGCTACACCTTC. Translation gives CASSRQGGYTF.

This clone was picked up one time. The V call is TRBV27, the J call TRBJ1-6; D uncertain. The CDR3 is made up of 13 amino acids. Germline assignment: CDR1 MNHEY and CDR2 SMNVEV (reference sequence). The ends were cut back, 4 bases at V and 7 bases at J, with 8 bases in the middle. This chain's CDR3 is CASSSGRNSPLHF. The CDR3 DNA sequence: TGTGCCAGCAGTTCTGGGAGGAATTCACCCCTCCACTTT.